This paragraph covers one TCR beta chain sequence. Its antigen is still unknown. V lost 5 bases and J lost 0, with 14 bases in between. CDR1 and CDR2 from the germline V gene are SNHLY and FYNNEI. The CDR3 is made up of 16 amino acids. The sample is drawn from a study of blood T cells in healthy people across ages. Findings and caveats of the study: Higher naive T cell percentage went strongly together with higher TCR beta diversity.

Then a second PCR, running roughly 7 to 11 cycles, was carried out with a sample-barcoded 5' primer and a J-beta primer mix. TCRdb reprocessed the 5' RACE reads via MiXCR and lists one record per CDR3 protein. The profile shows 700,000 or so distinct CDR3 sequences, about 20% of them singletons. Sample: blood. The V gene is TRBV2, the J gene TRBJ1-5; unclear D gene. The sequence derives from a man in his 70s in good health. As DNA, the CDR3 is TGTGCCAGCAGTCGAATTGGACGGAATAGCAATCAGCCCCAGCATTTT. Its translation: CASSRIGRNSNQPQHF.